These T cell receptor beta chains were read from a single sample in a study of blood T cell repertoires in COVID-19. Using immunoSEQ multiplex PCR, the repertoire was profiled, and TCRdb retains in-frame clones only, with some absent. This table has around 260,000 clones, about nine tenths appearing once. The specimen sequenced was peripheral blood. The receptors derive from a man aged 35 to 55 who had recovered from COVID-19. The CDR3 runs from the conserved cysteine through the conserved F or W.

v_gene	j_gene	CDR3aa
TRBV5-4	TRBJ2-2	CASRMQGTGELFF
TRBV18	TRBJ1-1	CASSRLTGGANTEAFF
TRBV2	TRBJ2-7	CASSRDRFRDF
TRBV12-5	TRBJ1-1	CASAAGTRNTEAFF
TRBV15	TRBJ1-1	CATSRDMGSEAFF
TRBV7-6	TRBJ2-3	CASSQMTSGSSDTQYF
TRBV15	TRBJ2-7	CATSRFGVGLNEQYF
TRBV30	TRBJ1-2	CAWSVGGAYGYTF
TRBV18	TRBJ1-1	CASSLSMNTEAFF
TRBV2	TRBJ2-3	CASSGLQGRDTQYF
TRBV15	TRBJ2-7	CATSRDRVGDPSYEQYF
TRBV7-9	TRBJ1-2	CASSLDTYGYTF
TRBV14	TRBJ2-4	CASSQWGGVKYF
TRBV7-8	TRBJ1-3	CASSLEVPYSSGNTIYF
TRBV6-2/TRBV6-3	TRBJ2-1	CASSYTLRGNEQFF
TRBV21-1	TRBJ2-7	CASAGQFEDEQYF
TRBV7-8	TRBJ2-5	CASSPMETQYF
TRBV5-6	TRBJ2-2	CASSLVPASGELFF
TRBV2	TRBJ1-2	CASSPDSYGYTF
TRBV5-8	TRBJ1-5	CASSPLTGGMSNQPQHF
TRBV11-2	TRBJ2-1	CASSPRTSGGFIDEQFF
TRBV10-3	TRBJ2-1	CAISGGNSGTGRYNEQFF
TRBV29-1	TRBJ1-5	CSVGGGASNQPQHF
TRBV29-1	TRBJ1-2	CSVSDGYTF
TRBV7-6	TRBJ2-7	CASSQASGGTTRVPYEQYF
TRBV19	TRBJ2-7	CASTPHRQARGYEQYF
TRBV5-1	TRBJ1-6	CASSLTGGTSNSPLHF
TRBV5-1	TRBJ2-5	CASSLWTSGETQYF
TRBV6-5	TRBJ2-2	CASRSRGELFF
TRBV5-1	TRBJ2-1	CASSPAGFNEQFF
TRBV19	TRBJ2-7	CASSWKQGGEQYF
TRBV6-2/TRBV6-3	TRBJ2-7	CASSYSGGSYEQYF
TRBV5-1	TRBJ2-5	CASSSQQQETQYF
TRBV6-5	TRBJ2-7	CASSYRRTGSYEQYF
TRBV3-1/TRBV3-2	TRBJ2-2	CASSQVLAGELFF
TRBV5-1	TRBJ2-1	CASSLNTGGRYNEQFF
TRBV19	TRBJ2-1	CASSILLAGGNNEQFF
TRBV6-5	TRBJ2-3	CASQRAGGVTDTQYF
TRBV10-3	TRBJ1-2	CAIRTELWTDGYTF
TRBV27	TRBJ2-7	CASSFRGNGEQYF
TRBV25-1	TRBJ2-7	CASSESEYGQYF
TRBV7-9	TRBJ2-7	CASSASGIPEQYF
TRBV21-1	TRBJ1-4	CARIREGENDATNEKLFF